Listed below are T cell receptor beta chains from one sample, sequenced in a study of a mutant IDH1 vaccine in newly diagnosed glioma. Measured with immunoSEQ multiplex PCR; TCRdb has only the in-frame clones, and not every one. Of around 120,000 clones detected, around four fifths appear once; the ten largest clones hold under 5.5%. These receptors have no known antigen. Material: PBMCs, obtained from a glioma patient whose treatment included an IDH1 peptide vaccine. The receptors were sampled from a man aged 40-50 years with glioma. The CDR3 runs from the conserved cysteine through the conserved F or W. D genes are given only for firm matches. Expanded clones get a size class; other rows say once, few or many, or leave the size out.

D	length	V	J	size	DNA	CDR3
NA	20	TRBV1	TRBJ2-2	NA	TGCACCAGCAGCCAAGATCCCCCGGGACTACAGGGAGTCAACACCGGGGAGCTGTTTTTT	CTSSQDPPGLQGVNTGELFF
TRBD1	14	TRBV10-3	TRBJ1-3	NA	TGTGCCACCACAGGGACAGGGCAAGGAAACACCATATATTTT	CATTGTGQGNTIYF
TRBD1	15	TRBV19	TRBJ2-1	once	TGTGCCAGTAGTGCGAGACAGGGACCCTACAATGAGCAGTTCTTC	CASSARQGPYNEQFF
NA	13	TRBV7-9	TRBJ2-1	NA	TGTGCCAGCAGCTCGCAGGGGGGCGGTGAGCAGTTCTTC	CASSSQGGGEQFF
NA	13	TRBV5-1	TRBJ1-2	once	TGCGCCAGCAGCTTAACAGCTAACTATGGCTACACCTTC	CASSLTANYGYTF
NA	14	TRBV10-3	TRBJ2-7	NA	TGTGCCATCAGTGGGAGGGGCGGCTTATACGAGCAGTACTTC	CAISGRGGLYEQYF
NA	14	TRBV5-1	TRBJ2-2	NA	TGCGCCAGCAGCGGAGGGATTAACACCGGGGAGCTGTTTTTT	CASSGGINTGELFF
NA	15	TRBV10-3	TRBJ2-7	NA	TGTGCCATCAGTGAGCCCAGGGTAGGAACCTACGAGCAGTACTTC	CAISEPRVGTYEQYF
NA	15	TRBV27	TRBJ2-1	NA	TGTGCCAGCACCCCAGGGAGGTTAGTCTACAATGAGCAGTTCTTC	CASTPGRLVYNEQFF
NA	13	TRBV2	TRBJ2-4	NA	TGTGCCAGCAGTGAAGTCCGGACAGTTTCGGAGTACTTC	CASSEVRTVSEYF
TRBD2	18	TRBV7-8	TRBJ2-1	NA	TGTGCCAGCAGCCAGAGGACTAGCGGGGGGGCCGGGGACAATGAGCAGTTCTTC	CASSQRTSGGAGDNEQFF
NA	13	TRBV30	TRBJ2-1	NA	TGTGCCTGGAGTGTGTTTGGGCCTGCGGAGCAGTTCTTC	CAWSVFGPAEQFF
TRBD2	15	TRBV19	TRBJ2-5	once	TGTGCCAGTAGTACGGGGGGACTACAACAAGAGACCCAGTACTTC	CASSTGGLQQETQYF
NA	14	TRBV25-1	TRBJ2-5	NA	TGTGCCAGCGGAACGAACAGGGAGTTCAGGACCCAGTACTTC	CASGTNREFRTQYF
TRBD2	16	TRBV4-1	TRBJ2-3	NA	TGCGCCAGCAGCCAAGGTGATGGGAGGGCAGCCGATACGCAGTATTTT	CASSQGDGRAADTQYF
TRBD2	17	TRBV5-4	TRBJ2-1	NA	TGTGCCAGCAGCCGGCTAGCGGATTATAGCTCCTACAATGAGCAGTTCTTC	CASSRLADYSSYNEQFF
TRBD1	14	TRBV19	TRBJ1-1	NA	TGTGCCAGTAGCAGGACAGGGGGATGGACTGAAGCTTTCTTT	CASSRTGGWTEAFF
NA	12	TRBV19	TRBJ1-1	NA	TGTGCCAGTAGTATAGCCAGAGGTGAAGCTTTCTTT	CASSIARGEAFF
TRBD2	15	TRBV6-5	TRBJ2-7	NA	TGTGCCAGCAGTTACAAAGCGGGGGGTTCCTACGAGCAGTACTTC	CASSYKAGGSYEQYF
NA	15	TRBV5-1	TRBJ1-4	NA	TGCGCCAGCAGCGTGGACGGCTTGGGTAATGAAAAACTGTTTTTT	CASSVDGLGNEKLFF
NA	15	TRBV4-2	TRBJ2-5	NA	TGTGCCAGCAGCCAAGAGGGCAGGATAGAAGAGACCCAGTACTTC	CASSQEGRIEETQYF
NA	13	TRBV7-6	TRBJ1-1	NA	TGTGCCAGCAGCGGGACGGAGAACACTGAAGCTTTCTTT	CASSGTENTEAFF
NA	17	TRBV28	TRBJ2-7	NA	TGTGCCAGCAGTTTAACAGGAAGGGGACCCAGACTCTACGAGCAGTACTTC	CASSLTGRGPRLYEQYF
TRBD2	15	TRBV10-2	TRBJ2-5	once	TGCGCCAGCACCAGAGACTTGGGGGGGGATGAGACCCAGTACTTC	CASTRDLGGDETQYF
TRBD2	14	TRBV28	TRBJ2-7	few	TGTGCCAGCAGTTTCGTCGCGGGAGTTTACGAGCAGTACTTC	CASSFVAGVYEQYF
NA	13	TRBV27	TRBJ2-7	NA	TGTGCCAGCAGCTCCCCGGGGGACCACGAGCAGTACTTC	CASSSPGDHEQYF
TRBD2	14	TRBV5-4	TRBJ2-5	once	TGTGCCAGCAGCCCCGGGGGGTCTGGTGAGACCCAGTACTTC	CASSPGGSGETQYF
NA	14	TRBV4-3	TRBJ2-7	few	TGCGCCAGCAGCCACTCCCGGACCTCCTACGAGCAGTACTTC	CASSHSRTSYEQYF
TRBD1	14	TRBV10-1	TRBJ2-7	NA	TGCGCCAGCAGTGAGTGGGACAGGGACCACGAGCAGTACTTC	CASSEWDRDHEQYF
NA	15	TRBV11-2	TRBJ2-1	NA	TGTGCCAGCAGCTTAAGCACTGCTACGTTCAATGAGCAGTTCTTC	CASSLSTATFNEQFF
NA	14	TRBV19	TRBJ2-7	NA	TGTGCCAGTAAAGGGGGGACCGCGGCCCGGGAGCAGTACTTC	CASKGGTAAREQYF
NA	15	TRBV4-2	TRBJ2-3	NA	TGTGCCAGCAGCCGAGCGGAAACTAGCACAGATACGCAGTATTTT	CASSRAETSTDTQYF
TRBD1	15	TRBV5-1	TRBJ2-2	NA	TGCGCCAGCAGCAGGGGACAGGGGAACACCGGGGAGCTGTTTTTT	CASSRGQGNTGELFF
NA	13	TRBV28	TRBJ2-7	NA	TGTGCCAGCAGTCCCGGGACCCTTGGCGAGCAGTACTTC	CASSPGTLGEQYF
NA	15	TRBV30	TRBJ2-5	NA	TGTGCCTGGAGTGATGCCGGGGCGGTTGGGGAGACCCAGTACTTC	CAWSDAGAVGETQYF
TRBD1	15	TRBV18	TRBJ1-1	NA	TGTGCCAGCTCAACCGGACAGGGGGCGAACACTGAAGCTTTCTTT	CASSTGQGANTEAFF
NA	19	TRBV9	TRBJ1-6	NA	TGTGCCAGCAGCTCCAATCCCCTTCGGGGGGCTACCTATAATTCACCCCTCCACTTT	CASSSNPLRGATYNSPLHF
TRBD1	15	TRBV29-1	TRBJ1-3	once	TGCAGCGTTACGACAGGGGAGAGCTCTGGAAACACCATATATTTT	CSVTTGESSGNTIYF
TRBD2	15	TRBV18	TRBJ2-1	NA	TGTGCCAGCTCACCACCGGCTGCGGGAGGTAATGAGCAGTTCTTC	CASSPPAAGGNEQFF
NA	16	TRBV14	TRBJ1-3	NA	TGTGCCAGCAGCCAAGCCGGAGGGTCAACTGGAAACACCATATATTTT	CASSQAGGSTGNTIYF
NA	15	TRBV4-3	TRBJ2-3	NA	TGCGCCAGCAGCCGCCTGCTGGAAGGGACAGATACGCAGTATTTT	CASSRLLEGTDTQYF
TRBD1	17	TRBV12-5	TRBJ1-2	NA	TGTGCTAGTGGTTCGTACCCCCCGGGACAGCGGTACTATGGCTACACCTTC	CASGSYPPGQRYYGYTF
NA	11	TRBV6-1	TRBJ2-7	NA	TGTGCCAGCAGTGACGTTTTCGGGCAGTACTTC	CASSDVFGQYF
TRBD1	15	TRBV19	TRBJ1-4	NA	TGTGCCAGTGGCCGAAGGACAGGGTTTAATGAAAAACTGTTTTTT	CASGRRTGFNEKLFF
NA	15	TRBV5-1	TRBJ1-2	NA	TGCGCCAGCAGACTGGCGGGGAAAGCTAACTATGGCTACACCTTC	CASRLAGKANYGYTF
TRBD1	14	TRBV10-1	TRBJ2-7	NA	TGCGCCAGCAGTGAGTCGACAGGGGCCTACGAGCAGTACTTC	CASSESTGAYEQYF
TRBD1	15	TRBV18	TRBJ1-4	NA	TGTGCCAGCTCACCACCGGGACAGGGTAATGAAAAACTGTTTTTT	CASSPPGQGNEKLFF
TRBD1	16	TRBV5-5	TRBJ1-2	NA	TGTGCCAGCAGCTTGGAGTCGGGCAGGGGGCCGGGTGGCTACACCTTC	CASSLESGRGPGGYTF
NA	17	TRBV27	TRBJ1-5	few	TGTGCCAGCAGTTTTTGGGGGACCGACGGGGGTCATCAGCCCCAGCATTTT	CASSFWGTDGGHQPQHF
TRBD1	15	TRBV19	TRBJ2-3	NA	TGTGCCAGTAGTATCCGGGACAGGGACACAGATACGCAGTATTTT	CASSIRDRDTDTQYF
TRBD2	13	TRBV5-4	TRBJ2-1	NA	TGTGCCACCGGGGGGGCGGGATACAATGAGCAGTTCTTC	CATGGAGYNEQFF
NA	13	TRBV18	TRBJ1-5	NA	TGTGCCAGCTCACCGGACAGTTCGGGGCCCCAGCATTTT	CASSPDSSGPQHF
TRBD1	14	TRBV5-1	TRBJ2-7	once	TGCGCCAGCAGCACGGGACAGGGGGCCTACGAGCAGTACTTC	CASSTGQGAYEQYF